The 17 T cell receptor beta chains listed next were all sequenced from one sample in a study of blood T cell repertoires in COVID-19 (dated by TCRdb to the early 2020s). Library preparation employed the immunoSEQ multiplex PCR assay. In TCRdb, the immuneACCESS table is reduced to in-frame sequences with V and J assigned. These tables do not hold every clone; where another copy was compared, an unresolved V gene accounts for under half, and the others remain unexplained. In this sample the table shows about 380,000 clones, around nine tenths of which occur a single time. The top ten hold approximately 1.2% of the sample. Sequences were obtained from PBMCs or T cells enriched from blood (not recorded which). The receptors originated from a young woman who had recovered from COVID-19.

This rearrangement joins TRBV10-2 to TRBJ2-7; 9 positions agree with TRBD1. Germline-derived CDR1 and CDR2 are WSHSY and SAAADI. The CDR3 is 16 residues long. V gave up 6 bases and J gave up 1 base; unmatched junction bases: 10. The CDR3 here is CASRQRQGEPSYEQYF. CDR3 in DNA: TGCGCCAGCAGACAGAGACAGGGGGAACCTTCCTACGAGCAGTACTTC.

The chain couples TRBV9 to TRBJ2-3, with D possibly matching TRBD1 (5 bases). With 0 bases removed from V and 6 bases from J, the gap between germline ends came to 11 bases. This CDR3 region has 14 residues. From germline, CDR1 is SGDLS and CDR2 YYNGEE. The CDR3 DNA reads as TGTGCCAGCAGCGTAGCTCCCAGGGCCGATACGCAGTATTTT. It yields the protein CASSVAPRADTQYF.

For this clone: Other DNA sequences of this sample code for an identical CDR3. The V gene is TRBV18, the J gene TRBJ1-1, with D possibly TRBD1 on 6 matching bases. This CDR3 region has 14 residues. Germline CDR1 is KGHSH and CDR2 is LQKENI. Between the trimmed V and J ends, which lost 2 bases and 1 base, there was a span of 8 bases. The CDR3 DNA sequence: TGTGCCAGCTCACCAAACAGGGCGAACACTGAAGCTTTCTTT. The encoded protein is CASSPNRANTEAFF.

This chain joins TRBV7-9 and TRBJ1-3; D not resolved. Germline V gene sequence: CDR1 SEHNR, CDR2 FQNEAQ (reference sequence). V was trimmed by 3 bases and J by 0 bases, leaving 9 bases between them. CDR3 length: 15 amino acids. CDR3 region: CASSLEGGSGNTIYF. Written as DNA, the CDR3 is TGTGCCAGCAGCTTGGAGGGAGGCTCTGGAAACACCATATATTTT.

The chain carries TRBV4-1 and TRBJ1-2, with D unresolved. The germline gives CDR1 MGHRA, CDR2 YSYEKL. This CDR3 has 14 amino acids. V shed 4 bases and J shed 0 bases, with 9 bases lying between them. CDR3 nucleotide sequence: TGCGCCAGCAGCCCGCTAACCACTAACTATGGCTACACCTTC. It encodes CASSPLTTNYGYTF.

The chain couples TRBV7-6 to TRBJ2-5; D perhaps matches TRBD1 (6 bases). Germline CDR1 and CDR2: SGHVS and FNYEAQ. The CDR3 runs 15 residues. Trimming cost V 3 bases and J 0 bases, with 11 bases left between them. Here the CDR3 reads CASSFDRTNQETQYF. The CDR3 DNA sequence: TGTGCCAGCAGCTTCGACAGGACAAACCAAGAGACCCAGTACTTC.

The V and J genes are TRBV5-1 and TRBJ2-3, with 7 bases aligning to TRBD2. Trimming removed 0 bases from V and 4 bases from J; junction bases left unmatched: 2. The CDR3 totals 14 residues. CDR1 and CDR2 from the germline V gene are SGHRS and YFSETQ. The CDR3 protein is CASSLGTRSDTQYF. DNA for the CDR3: TGCGCCAGCAGCTTGGGGACTAGGTCAGATACGCAGTATTTT.

This chain uses TRBV10-3 with TRBJ2-7; 12 bases are a match to TRBD1. Looked up from germline, CDR1 is ENHRY and CDR2 is SYGVKD. CDR3 size: 15 residues. V lost 0 bases and J lost 5; bases outside the gene matches: 2. The CDR3 spells CAISESGQGADEQYF. In DNA, the CDR3 is TGTGCCATCAGTGAGTCGGGACAGGGGGCCGACGAGCAGTACTTC.

The rearrangement uses TRBV9 and TRBJ2-1; perhaps TRBD2 as D (6 bases). The CDR3 contains 18 residues. With 3 bases removed from V and 4 bases from J, the gap between germline ends came to 23 bases. CDR1 and CDR2 (germline): SGDLS, YYNGEE. The CDR3 nucleotides are TGTGCCAGCAGCGAGGGAGGTTCCTGGGGTAAGAGGTACAATGAGCAGTTCTTC. Protein product: CASSEGGSWGKRYNEQFF. Full variable domain (remainder filled in from reference TRBV9 and TRBJ2-1): DSGVTQTPKHLITATGQRVTLRCSPRSGDLSVYWYQQSLDQGLQFLIQYYNGEERAKGNILERFSAQQFPDLHSELNLSSLELGDSALYFCASSEGGSWGKRYNEQFFGPGTRLTVL.

This chain links TRBV9 with TRBJ1-4, with 10 bases identical to TRBD1. The CDR3 totals 15 residues. Looked up from germline, CDR1 is SGDLS and CDR2 is YYNGEE. V lost 0 bases, J lost 6 bases, and 2 bases stayed unmatched. CDR3 coding DNA: TGTGCCAGCAGCGTAGAGGGGACAGGGGATGAAAAACTGTTTTTT. Protein product: CASSVEGTGDEKLFF.

The chain has TRBV10-3 and TRBJ1-1, with 8 bases identical to TRBD1. Germline CDR1 ENHRY, CDR2 SYGVKD. The CDR3 sequence is 15 residues long. With V trimmed by 10 bases and J by 2 bases, 12 bases remained unmatched. The CDR3 protein is CATRGQGNFNTEAFF. CDR3 DNA sequence: TGTGCCACCCGCGGACAGGGTAATTTTAACACTGAAGCTTTCTTT.

The chain employs TRBV6-6 and TRBJ1-1; possibly TRBD1 for D (6 bases). The V end was cut by 7 bases, the J end by 11 bases, with 17 bases between. In germline, CDR1 is MNHNY, CDR2 SVGAGI (reference sequence). This CDR3 comprises 12 residues. CDR3 in amino acids: CASTLGGAPAFF. The CDR3 bases are TGTGCCAGCACCCTAGGGGGGGCACCGGCTTTCTTT.

This chain links TRBV5-1 with TRBJ1-1; D uncertain. The germline V and J ends were trimmed by 0 bases and 1 base, with 7 bases remaining between them. CDR3 length: 14 residues. In germline, CDR1 is SGHRS, CDR2 YFSETQ. The CDR3, as DNA: TGCGCCAGCAGCTTGGACGGGTGGAACACTGAAGCTTTCTTT. Residues: CASSLDGWNTEAFF.

The V gene is TRBV4-2, the J gene TRBJ1-4, with D possibly TRBD1 on 6 matching bases. Trimming pared 1 base from V and 3 bases from J, leaving 15 bases between. This CDR3 is built from 17 residues. From germline, CDR1 is LGHNA and CDR2 YNFKEQ. Here the CDR3 DNA reads TGTGCCAGCAGCCAAGCACAGGGATCCCTTGCTAATGAAAAACTGTTTTTT. Amino acid sequence: CASSQAQGSLANEKLFF.

CDR3 sequence reads: CASGLSGGAGEQFF. The CDR3 bases are TGTGCTAGTGGTTTAAGCGGGGGGGCGGGTGAGCAGTTCTTC. The gene calls are TRBV12-5 and TRBJ2-1; 10 nucleotides align to TRBD2. The length of the CDR3 is 14 residues. CDR1 and CDR2 (germline): LGHNT, FRNRAP. V lost 3 bases, J lost 9 bases, and 5 bases stayed unmatched. The complete variable domain, with remaining parts taken from reference TRBV12-5 and TRBJ2-1, reads DARVTQTPRHKVTEMGQEVTMRCQPILGHNTVFWYRQTMMQGLELLAYFRNRAPLDDSGMPKDRFSAEMPDATLATLKIQPSEPRDSAVYFCASGLSGGAGEQFFGPGTRLTVL.

The V and J genes are TRBV4-1 and TRBJ2-7; 8 bases line up with TRBD1. CDR3 length equals 13 residues. V dropped 4 bases and J dropped 5; count of bases not matched to a gene: 4. The germline CDR1 and CDR2 sequences are MGHRA and YSYEKL. CDR3 amino acids: CASSPDRGHEQYF. CDR3 in DNA: TGCGCCAGCAGCCCCGACAGGGGACACGAGCAGTACTTC.

The DNA of the CDR3 is TGTGCCAGCAGCCATACCGGGACAGGGTCCTACGAGCAGTACTTC. Its translation: CASSHTGTGSYEQYF. V and J are TRBV7-8 and TRBJ2-7, with TRBD1 matching 9 bases. V lost 5 bases to trimming and J lost 1 base; unmatched junction nucleotides: 6. The germline V gene encodes CDR1 SGHVS and CDR2 FQNEAQ. CDR3 length equals 15 residues.